This entry lists 6 T cell receptor beta chains sequenced from one sample in a study of T cell responses to AZD1222 COVID-19 vaccine. The method was immunoSEQ multiplex PCR; TCRdb's version includes in-frame clones alone and lacks a portion of them. The sample contains some 140,000 clones, around 93% of which appear only once. The source material was peripheral blood, sampled on day 0 of AZD1222 vaccination. The receptors here all came from an adult in good health.

The CDR3 coding sequence is TGCGCCAGCACCATGGGGTGGGACACTGAAGCTTTCTTT. Residues: CASTMGWDTEAFF. The V and J genes are TRBV5-1 and TRBJ1-1; no definite D call. V lost 6 bases and J lost 3, with 12 bases in between. The CDR3 runs 13 residues. Germline values: CDR1 SGHRS, CDR2 YFSETQ.

This clone was found once. The chain uses TRBV27 and TRBJ2-5; D gene ambiguous. This CDR3 contains 10 residues. V was trimmed by 4 bases and J by 5 bases, leaving 2 bases between them. Germline CDR1 MNHEY, CDR2 SMNVEV (reference sequence). CDR3 nucleotide sequence: TGTGCCAGCAGTTGGGAGACCCAGTACTTC. Its translation is CASSWETQYF.

The table lists this clone with a count of one. The rearrangement joins TRBV5-6 to TRBJ2-3, with 7 positions matching TRBD2. Unmatched junction bases numbered 3, after V lost 6 bases and J lost 5 bases. This CDR3 comprises 12 residues. Germline V CDR1 and CDR2: SGHDT, YYEEEE. The CDR3 loop reads CASTPGGDTQYF. The CDR3 nucleotides read TGTGCCAGCACCCCGGGGGGAGATACGCAGTATTTT.

This clone was found once. The J gene is TRBJ1-2, the V gene TRBV18; no definite D call. Germline values: CDR1 KGHSH, CDR2 LQKENI. This CDR3 contains 15 residues. Trimming left V 2 bases short and J 3 bases short, with 13 bases between. Here the CDR3 DNA reads TGTGCCAGCTCACCATGGGGTAAGGATGACTATGGCTACACCTTC. This translates into CASSPWGKDDYGYTF.

The gene calls are TRBV19 and TRBJ2-1; D might be TRBD1 or TRBD2, each matching 6 bases. CDR1 LNHDA and CDR2 SQIVND come from the germline V gene (reference sequence). V dropped 4 bases and J dropped 1 base, with 8 bases sitting between them. This CDR3 spans 14 amino acids. The CDR3 spells CASSKGGSYNEQFF. DNA for the CDR3: TGTGCCAGTAGTAAAGGGGGGTCCTACAATGAGCAGTTCTTC.

This clone has only one observation. The V and J genes are TRBV3-1 (or the pseudogene TRBV3-2) and TRBJ1-1; no clear D gene. CDR3 length: 15 amino acids. The ends were cut back, 2 bases at V and 6 bases at J, with 16 bases in the middle. Germline V gives CDR1 LGHDT, CDR2 YNNKEL (reference sequence). CDR3 in DNA: TGTGCCAGCAGCCAATACCGTAGCATGGGCGCTGAAGCTTTCTTT. It translates to CASSQYRSMGAEAFF.